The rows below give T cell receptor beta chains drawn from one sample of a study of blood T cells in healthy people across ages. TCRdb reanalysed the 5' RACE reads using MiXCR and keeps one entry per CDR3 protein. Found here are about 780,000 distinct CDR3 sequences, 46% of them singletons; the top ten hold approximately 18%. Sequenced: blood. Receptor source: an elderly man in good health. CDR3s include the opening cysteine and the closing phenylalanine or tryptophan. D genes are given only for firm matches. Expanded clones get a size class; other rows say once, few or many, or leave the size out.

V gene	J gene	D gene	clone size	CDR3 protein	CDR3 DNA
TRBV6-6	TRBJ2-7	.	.	CASSSGGELNEQYF	TGTGCCAGCAGTTCTGGCGGGGAGTTGAACGAGCAGTACTTC
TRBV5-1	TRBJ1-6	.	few	CASSSDIGVSPLHF	TGCGCCAGCAGCTCGGACATTGGAGTTTCACCCCTCCACTTT
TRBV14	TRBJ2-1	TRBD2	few	CASSHLSGRAYNEQFF	TGTGCCAGCAGCCACCTCAGCGGGAGGGCATACAATGAGCAGTTCTTC
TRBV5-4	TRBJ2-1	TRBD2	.	CASSLEYGRSSYNEQFF	TGTGCCAGCAGCTTGGAATACGGGAGGAGCTCCTACAATGAGCAGTTCTTC
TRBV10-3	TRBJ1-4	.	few	CAIRPREDEKLFF	TGTGCCATCAGACCCCGGGAGGATGAAAAACTGTTTTTT
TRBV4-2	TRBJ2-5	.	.	CASSQEGIGMETQYF	TGTGCCAGCAGCCAAGAGGGGATTGGGATGGAGACCCAGTACTTC
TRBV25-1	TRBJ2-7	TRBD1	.	CASSRTGTGRNEQYF	TGTGCCAGCAGTAGAACCGGGACAGGTCGGAACGAGCAGTACTTC
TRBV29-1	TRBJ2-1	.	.	CSVEGGSGGYEQFF	TGCAGCGTTGAAGGGGGGTCAGGGGGGTATGAGCAGTTCTTC
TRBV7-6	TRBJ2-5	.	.	CASSLVGSGGETQYF	TGTGCCAGCAGCTTAGTTGGGTCAGGAGGAGAGACCCAGTACTTC
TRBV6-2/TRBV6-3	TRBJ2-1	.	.	CASSYTAPFGGGPNNEQFF	TGTGCAAGCAGTTACACGGCCCCCTTCGGGGGAGGCCCTAACAATGAGCAGTTCTTC
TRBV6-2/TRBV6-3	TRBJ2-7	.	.	CASSYSREYYEQYF	TGTGCCAGCAGTTACTCACGGGAGTACTACGAGCAGTACTTC
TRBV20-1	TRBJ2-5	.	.	CSATKGGYQETQYF	TGCAGTGCCACGAAGGGCGGGTACCAAGAGACCCAGTACTTC
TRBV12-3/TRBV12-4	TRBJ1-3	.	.	CASSLIQGGSGNTIYF	TGTGCCAGCAGTTTAATCCAGGGAGGGTCTGGAAACACCATATATTTT
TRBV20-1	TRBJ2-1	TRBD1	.	CSAGDRGKLIGSYNEQFF	TGCAGTGCTGGGGACAGGGGCAAACTAATTGGCTCCTACAATGAGCAGTTCTTC
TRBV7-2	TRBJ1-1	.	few	CASSLGGGMNTEAFF	TGTGCCAGCAGCTTAGGTGGAGGGATGAACACTGAAGCTTTCTTT
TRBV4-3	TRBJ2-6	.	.	CASSQEVATFSGANVLTF	TGCGCCAGCAGCCAAGAGGTGGCCACTTTCTCTGGGGCCAACGTCCTGACTTTC
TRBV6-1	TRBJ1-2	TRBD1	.	CASRGRGLGYGYTF	TGTGCCAGCAGAGGCAGGGGGCTTGGCTATGGCTACACCTTC
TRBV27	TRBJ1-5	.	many	CASSLGSRQPQHF	TGTGCCAGCAGTTTGGGGAGCAGACAGCCCCAGCATTTT
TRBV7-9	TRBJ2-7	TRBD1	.	CASSLTGAGKGEQYF	TGTGCCAGCAGCTTAACAGGGGCCGGAAAGGGCGAGCAGTACTTC
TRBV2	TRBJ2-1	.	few	CASSVFTAYNEQFF	TGTGCCAGCAGTGTTTTTACAGCCTACAATGAGCAGTTCTTC
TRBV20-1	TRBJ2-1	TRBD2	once	CSASGLAVSYNEQFF	TGCAGTGCTAGCGGACTAGCGGTCTCCTACAATGAGCAGTTCTTC
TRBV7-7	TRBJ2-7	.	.	CASSFGPEYEQYF	TGTGCCAGCAGCTTCGGACCCGAATACGAGCAGTACTTC
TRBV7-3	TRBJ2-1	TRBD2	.	CASSFTSGLSYNEQFF	TGTGCCAGCAGCTTCACTAGCGGCCTCTCCTACAATGAGCAGTTCTTC
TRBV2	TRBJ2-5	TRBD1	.	CASSGTGGATQYF	TGTGCCAGCAGTGGGACAGGGGGAGCCACCCAGTACTTC
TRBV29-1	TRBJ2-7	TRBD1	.	CSVAGTERGYEQYF	TGCAGCGTTGCTGGGACAGAGAGGGGCTACGAGCAGTACTTC
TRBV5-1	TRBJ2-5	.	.	CASSLDPGVETQYF	TGCGCCAGCAGCTTGGACCCTGGGGTGGAGACCCAGTACTTC
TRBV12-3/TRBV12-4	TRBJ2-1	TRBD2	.	CASRPGLAGGLRLWEQFF	TGTGCCAGCAGACCGGGACTAGCGGGAGGTCTACGATTGTGGGAGCAGTTCTTC
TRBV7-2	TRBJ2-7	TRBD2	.	CASSQGLAGASHEQYF	TGTGCCAGCAGCCAAGGACTAGCGGGAGCTTCTCATGAGCAGTACTTC
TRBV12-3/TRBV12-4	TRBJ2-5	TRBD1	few	CASSLGARGQETQYF	TGTGCCAGCAGTTTAGGGGCCAGGGGGCAAGAGACCCAGTACTTC
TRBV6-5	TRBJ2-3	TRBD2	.	CASSYGGNTDTQYF	TGTGCCAGCAGCTACGGGGGGAACACAGATACGCAGTATTTT
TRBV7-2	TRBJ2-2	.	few	CASSTRLTGELFF	TGTGCCAGCAGCACACGGTTAACCGGGGAGCTGTTTTTT
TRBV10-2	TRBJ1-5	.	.	CASSKSLNQPQHF	TGCGCCAGCAGTAAAAGTCTCAATCAGCCCCAGCATTTT
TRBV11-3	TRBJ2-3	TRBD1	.	CEQGAYTDTQYF	TGTGAACAGGGGGCATACACAGATACGCAGTATTTT
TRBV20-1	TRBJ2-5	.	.	CSASQGRETQYF	TGCAGTGCTAGTCAGGGTCGAGAGACCCAGTACTTC
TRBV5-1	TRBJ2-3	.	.	CASSDLQGSDTQYF	TGCGCCAGCAGCGACCTACAGGGATCAGATACGCAGTATTTT
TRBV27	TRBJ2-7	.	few	CAGWREEVRPSSYEQYF	TGTGCCGGATGGAGGGAGGAAGTTCGTCCCAGCTCCTACGAGCAGTACTTC
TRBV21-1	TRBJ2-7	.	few	CASGRDGGGRYYEQYF	TGTGCCAGCGGTAGGGACGGCGGGGGACGGTACTACGAGCAGTACTTC
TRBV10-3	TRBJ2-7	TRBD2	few	CAISEGTSGSLDEQYF	TGTGCCATCAGTGAGGGGACTAGCGGGAGTTTGGACGAGCAGTACTTC
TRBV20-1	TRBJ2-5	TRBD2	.	CSARSGTSGRTETQYF	TGCAGTGCTAGATCGGGGACTAGCGGGAGAACAGAGACCCAGTACTTC
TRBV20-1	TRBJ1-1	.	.	CSAHLPGIGEAFF	TGCAGTGCCCATCTTCCAGGGATCGGTGAAGCTTTCTTT
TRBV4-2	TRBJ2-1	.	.	CASSQEGQNTYEQFF	TGTGCCAGCAGCCAAGAAGGCCAGAATACCTACGAGCAGTTCTTC
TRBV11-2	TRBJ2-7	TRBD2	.	CASGPGLAAFYEQYF	TGTGCCAGCGGCCCGGGACTAGCGGCTTTCTACGAGCAGTACTTC
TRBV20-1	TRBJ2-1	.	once	CSARPVEKLSYNEQFF	TGCAGTGCTAGGCCCGTGGAGAAGCTCAGTTACAATGAGCAGTTCTTC
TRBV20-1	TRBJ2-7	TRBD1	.	CSAQQGAPHEQYF	TGCAGTGCTCAACAGGGGGCTCCCCACGAGCAGTACTTC
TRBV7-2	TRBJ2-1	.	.	CASSTLTLGREQFF	TGTGCCAGCAGCACCCTTACACTGGGTAGGGAGCAGTTCTTC
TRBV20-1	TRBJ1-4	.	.	CSARVGEEKLFF	TGCAGTGCTAGAGTAGGGGAGGAAAAACTGTTTTTT
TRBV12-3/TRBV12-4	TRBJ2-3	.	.	CASIISGTDTQYF	TGTGCCAGCATCATCAGCGGCACAGATACGCAGTATTTT
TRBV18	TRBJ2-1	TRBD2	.	CASSPGEGPYNEQFF	TGTGCCAGCTCACCAGGGGAGGGCCCCTACAATGAGCAGTTCTTC
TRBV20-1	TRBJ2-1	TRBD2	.	CSVPGTSGIDEQFF	TGCAGTGTCCCCGGGACTAGCGGGATCGATGAGCAGTTCTTC
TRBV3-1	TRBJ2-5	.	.	CASSRGRGQYF	TGTGCCAGCAGCCGCGGACGGGGGCAGTACTTC